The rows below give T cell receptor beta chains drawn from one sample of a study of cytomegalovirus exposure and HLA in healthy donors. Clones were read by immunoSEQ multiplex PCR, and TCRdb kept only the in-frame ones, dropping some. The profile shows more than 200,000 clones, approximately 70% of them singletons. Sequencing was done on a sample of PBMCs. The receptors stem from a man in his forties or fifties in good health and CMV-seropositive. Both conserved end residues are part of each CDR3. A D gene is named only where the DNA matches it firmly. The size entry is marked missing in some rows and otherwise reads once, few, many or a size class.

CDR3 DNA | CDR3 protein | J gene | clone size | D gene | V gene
TGTGCCAGCAGCCCGATGACTAGCCGGCGGGAGACCCAGTACTTC | CASSPMTSRRETQYF | TRBJ2-5 | NA | TRBD2 | TRBV5-8
TGTGCCAGCACCCTCGGGGGGGAGCAGTACTTC | CASTLGGEQYF | TRBJ2-7 | few | TRBD2 | TRBV5-5
TGTGCCAGCAGCTTACTCGCGGGGGGCCAAGAGACCCAGTACTTC | CASSLLAGGQETQYF | TRBJ2-5 | NA | TRBD2 | TRBV7-9
TGTTCCAGCAGCTTAGTCAGGGCTGGAAACACCATATATTTT | CSSSLVRAGNTIYF | TRBJ1-3 | NA | NA | TRBV7-9
TGTGCCAGCAGTCCGGACAGGGAAGTAGGCGGGGAGCTGTTTTTT | CASSPDREVGGELFF | TRBJ2-2 | NA | TRBD1 | TRBV11-2
TGTGCCAGCAGCTTCGGGTCTGGCACAGATACGCAGTATTTT | CASSFGSGTDTQYF | TRBJ2-3 | NA | NA | TRBV7-8
TGTGCCAGCAGAAGCTCAGGGGGAACTGAAGCTTTCTTT | CASRSSGGTEAFF | TRBJ1-1 | NA | TRBD1 | TRBV6-1
TGTGCCAGCAGTCCCTCTAGCGGGGTCGCAGCAGATACGCAGTATTTT | CASSPSSGVAADTQYF | TRBJ2-3 | NA | TRBD2 | TRBV27
TGTGCCACCAGCAGAGGGACAGGCTATGGCTACACCTTC | CATSRGTGYGYTF | TRBJ1-2 | once | TRBD1 | TRBV15
TGTGCCAGCAGTTCCTCCGGGACAGGGTACAATGAGCAGTTCTTC | CASSSSGTGYNEQFF | TRBJ2-1 | NA | TRBD1 | TRBV28
TGTGCCAGCAGCGGGGGGAGGTTAGAGACCCAGTACTTC | CASSGGRLETQYF | TRBJ2-5 | NA | TRBD2 | TRBV6-5
TGTGCCAGCTCACCGGTCGGACTAGCGGGGGGTAACTACGAGCAGTACTTC | CASSPVGLAGGNYEQYF | TRBJ2-7 | NA | TRBD2 | TRBV18
TGTGCCAGCAGCCTGACAGGGCGCGGCTCCTACAATGAGCAGTTCTTC | CASSLTGRGSYNEQFF | TRBJ2-1 | few | TRBD1 | TRBV7-2
TGTGCCAGCAGCTTGCTCGGTCAAGGAGGTCGGGGGGAGACCCAGTACTTC | CASSLLGQGGRGETQYF | TRBJ2-5 | NA | NA | TRBV5-6
TGCGCCAGCAGCCATAGACTAGCGGGGCCCTACGAGCAGTACTTC | CASSHRLAGPYEQYF | TRBJ2-7 | NA | TRBD2 | TRBV4-1
TGTGCCAGTTTAGCGGGGGCCAACACAGATACGCAGTATTTT | CASLAGANTDTQYF | TRBJ2-3 | few | TRBD2 | TRBV19
TGTGCCAGCAGCCTTACAGCGGTTGGGGAGCAGTTCTTC | CASSLTAVGEQFF | TRBJ2-1 | NA | NA | TRBV7-8
TGCGCCAGCAGCTTGGAGGGCAGGGGAACGGGCTACACCTTC | CASSLEGRGTGYTF | TRBJ1-2 | NA | NA | TRBV5-1
TGTGCCAGCAGAGAGACAGGGATGGGTCAGCCCCAGCATTTT | CASRETGMGQPQHF | TRBJ1-5 | few | TRBD1 | TRBV2
TGTGCCAGCAGTTCCATGACAGGGGGGGATTCGGGCAATCAGCCCCAGCATTTT | CASSSMTGGDSGNQPQHF | TRBJ1-5 | NA | TRBD1 | TRBV28
TGTGCCAGTAAATTTTCAGGGGCTGGAAACACCATATATTTT | CASKFSGAGNTIYF | TRBJ1-3 | few | NA | TRBV19
TGTGCCACCCGAAGAACTAGCGGGGCAACCTACGAGCAGTACTTC | CATRRTSGATYEQYF | TRBJ2-7 | NA | TRBD2 | TRBV10-3
TGTGCCAGCAGCACTGGAGGAACTAATGAAAAACTGTTTTTT | CASSTGGTNEKLFF | TRBJ1-4 | once | NA | TRBV6-5
TGCGCCAGCAGTCAATCGAGAACTCTCCTTCAGTTCTTC | CASSQSRTLLQFF | TRBJ2-1 | NA | NA | TRBV23-1
TGTGCCAGCAGCATACTGAGGGACACTGAAGCTTTCTTT | CASSILRDTEAFF | TRBJ1-1 | NA | NA | TRBV27
TGTGCCAGCTCTCTCCGGGACAGGGTAGATACGCAGTATTTT | CASSLRDRVDTQYF | TRBJ2-3 | NA | TRBD1 | TRBV18
TGTGCCAGAAGCCATTGGCCCCGGGGGGAGGGAAGCAATCAGCCCCAGCATTTT | CARSHWPRGEGSNQPQHF | TRBJ1-5 | NA | NA | TRBV5-3
TGTGCCAGCTCAACCAACGATGGGGACAGCGATAATGAAAAACTGTTTTTT | CASSTNDGDSDNEKLFF | TRBJ1-4 | NA | TRBD1 | TRBV18
TGTGCCAGCGGTTATTTGGCAGAAGGCTACACCTTC | CASGYLAEGYTF | TRBJ1-2 | NA | NA | TRBV28
TGTGCCAGCCGACCCCTTAACAGTGAGCCCCAGCATTTT | CASRPLNSEPQHF | TRBJ1-5 | NA | NA | TRBV27
TGTGCCAGCAGCTTATTAACTCAGTTCGGCCAGGGGGATTACGAGCAGTACTTC | CASSLLTQFGQGDYEQYF | TRBJ2-7 | NA | TRBD1 | TRBV7-8
TGTGCCAGCAGAGCGGACAGGGTCCAGATCAACTATGGCTACACCTTC | CASRADRVQINYGYTF | TRBJ1-2 | NA | TRBD1 | TRBV2
TGTGCCAGCAGCCCGGGGGGTCGGGGGGGCACAGATACGCAGTATTTT | CASSPGGRGGTDTQYF | TRBJ2-3 | few | TRBD2 | TRBV7-2
TGCGCCAGCAGCCAAGATAGGGGGCCCTCCTACAATGAGCAGTTCTTC | CASSQDRGPSYNEQFF | TRBJ2-1 | NA | TRBD1 | TRBV4-3
TGTGCCAGCAGTTACCTGCCCCAGACAGGGGTCGGCTACACCTTC | CASSYLPQTGVGYTF | TRBJ1-2 | NA | TRBD1 | TRBV6-5
TGTGCCAGTACGCCGACAGCGTCTAACTATGGCTACACCTTC | CASTPTASNYGYTF | TRBJ1-2 | NA | NA | TRBV6-4
TGCGCCAGCACCATGGCTGGCTTTAGCAGGGTGGATGAGCAGTTCTTC | CASTMAGFSRVDEQFF | TRBJ2-1 | NA | NA | TRBV5-1
TGTGCCAGCAGCAAAACTCGACAGTTTTACGAGCAGTACTTC | CASSKTRQFYEQYF | TRBJ2-7 | NA | NA | TRBV2
TGCGCCAGCAGCCCCCGGACTAGCGGCGCTACAGATACGCAGTATTTT | CASSPRTSGATDTQYF | TRBJ2-3 | NA | TRBD2 | TRBV5-1
TGCGCCAGCAGCCTAAAGGGGAAGGGGGATAGCAATCAGCCCCAGCATTTT | CASSLKGKGDSNQPQHF | TRBJ1-5 | NA | NA | TRBV4-1
TGTGCCAGCAGCGTAGGGGAATCCTACTCCGGGGAAACGCAGTATTTT | CASSVGESYSGETQYF | TRBJ2-3 | once | NA | TRBV9
TGCGCCAGCAGCTTGTATGCTAGCGGGCTAGGGGATGAGCAGTTCTTC | CASSLYASGLGDEQFF | TRBJ2-1 | NA | TRBD2 | TRBV5-1